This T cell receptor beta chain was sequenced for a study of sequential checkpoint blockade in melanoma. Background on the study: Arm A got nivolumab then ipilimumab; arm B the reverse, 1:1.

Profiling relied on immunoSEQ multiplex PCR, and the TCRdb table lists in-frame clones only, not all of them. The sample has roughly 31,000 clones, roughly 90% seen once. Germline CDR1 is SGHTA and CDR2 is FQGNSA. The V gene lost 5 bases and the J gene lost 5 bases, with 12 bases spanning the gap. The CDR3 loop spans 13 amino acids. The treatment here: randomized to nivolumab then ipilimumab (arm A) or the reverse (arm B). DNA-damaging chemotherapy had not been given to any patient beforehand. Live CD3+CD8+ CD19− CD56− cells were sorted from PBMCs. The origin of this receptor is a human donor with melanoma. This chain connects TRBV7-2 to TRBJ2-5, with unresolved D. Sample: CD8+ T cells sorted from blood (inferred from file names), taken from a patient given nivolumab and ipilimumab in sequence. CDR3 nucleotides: TGTGCCAGCAGCCTGACTGGGTCGGAGACCCAGTACTTC. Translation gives CASSLTGSETQYF.